The entry below gives a single T cell receptor beta chain sequence along with its context. The entry originates in a study of cytomegalovirus exposure and HLA in healthy donors. Looking at the study overall: There were 70 million to 95 million unique TCRs (from HLA-typed donors) in an early data release.

It was with 60 Vbeta and 13 Jbeta primers that the PCR ran. The data were produced by immunoSEQ multiplex PCR, yet TCRdb's version contains in-frame clones alone and is incomplete. The sample holds approximately 97,000 clones, about four fifths seen once. From germline, CDR1 is SGHRS and CDR2 YFSETQ. V trimming: 0 bases; J trimming: 2 bases; junction bases outside the gene matches: 8. This CDR3 contains 18 residues. This chain joins TRBV5-1 and TRBJ2-6, with 7 bases aligning to TRBD1. This receptor was obtained from a man aged 40-49 years in good health and CMV-seropositive. Sample: PBMCs. CDR3 DNA sequence: TGCGCCAGCAGCTTGGGGGGGACAGATGATACTGGGGCCAACGTCCTGACTTTC. Translated, it gives CASSLGGTDDTGANVLTF.